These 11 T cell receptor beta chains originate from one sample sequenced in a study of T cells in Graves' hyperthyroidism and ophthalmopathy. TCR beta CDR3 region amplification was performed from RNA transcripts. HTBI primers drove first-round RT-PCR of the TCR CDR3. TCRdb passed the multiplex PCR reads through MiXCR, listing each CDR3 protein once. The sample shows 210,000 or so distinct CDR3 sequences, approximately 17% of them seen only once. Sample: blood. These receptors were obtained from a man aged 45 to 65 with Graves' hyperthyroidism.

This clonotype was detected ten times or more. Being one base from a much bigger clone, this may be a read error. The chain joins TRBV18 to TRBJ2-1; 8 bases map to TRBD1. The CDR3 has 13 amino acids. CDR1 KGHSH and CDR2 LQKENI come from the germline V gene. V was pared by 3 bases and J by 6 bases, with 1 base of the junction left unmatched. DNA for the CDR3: TGTGCCAGCTCACCCGGACAGGGCAATGAGCAGTTCTTC. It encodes CASSPGQGNEQFF.

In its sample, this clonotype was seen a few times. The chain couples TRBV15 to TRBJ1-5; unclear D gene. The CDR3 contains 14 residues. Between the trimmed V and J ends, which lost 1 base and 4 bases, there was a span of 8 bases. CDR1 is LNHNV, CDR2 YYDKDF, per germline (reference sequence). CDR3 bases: TGTGCCACCAGCAGAGGTGAGGTTAATCAGCCCCAGCATTTT. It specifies CATSRGEVNQPQHF. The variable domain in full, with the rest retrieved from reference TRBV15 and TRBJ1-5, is DAMVIQNPRYQVTQFGKPVTLSCSQTLNHNVMYWYQQKSSQAPKLLFHYYDKDFNNEADTPDNFQSRRPNTSFCFLDIRSPGLGDTAMYLCATSRGEVNQPQHFGDGTRLSIL.

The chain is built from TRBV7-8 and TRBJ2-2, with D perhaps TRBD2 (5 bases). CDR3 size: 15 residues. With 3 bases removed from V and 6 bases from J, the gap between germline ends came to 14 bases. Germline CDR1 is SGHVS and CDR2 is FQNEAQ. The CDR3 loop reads CASSFLLGVAGELFF. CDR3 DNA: TGTGCCAGCAGCTTTTTACTAGGAGTCGCCGGGGAGCTGTTTTTT.

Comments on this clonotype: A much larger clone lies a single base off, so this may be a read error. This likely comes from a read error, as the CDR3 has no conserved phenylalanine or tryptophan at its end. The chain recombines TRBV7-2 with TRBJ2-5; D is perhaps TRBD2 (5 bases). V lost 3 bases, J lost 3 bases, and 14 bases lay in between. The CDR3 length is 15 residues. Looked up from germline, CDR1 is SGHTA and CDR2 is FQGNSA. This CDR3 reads CASSFQRSGKETQYS. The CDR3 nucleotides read TGTGCCAGCAGCTTTCAGCGGTCGGGGAAAGAGACCCAGTACTCC.

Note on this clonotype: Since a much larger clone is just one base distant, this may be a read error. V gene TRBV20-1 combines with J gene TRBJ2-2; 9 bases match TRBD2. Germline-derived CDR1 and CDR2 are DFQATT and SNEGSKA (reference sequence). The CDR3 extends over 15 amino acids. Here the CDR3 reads CGARPPLAGTGELFF. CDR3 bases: TGCGGTGCTAGGCCGCCGCTAGCGGGGACCGGGGAGCTGTTTTTT.

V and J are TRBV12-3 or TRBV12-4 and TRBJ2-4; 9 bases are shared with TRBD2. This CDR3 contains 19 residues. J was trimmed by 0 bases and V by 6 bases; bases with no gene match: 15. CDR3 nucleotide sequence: TGTGCCAGCAGCAAGTGGGCGGGAGGGCTATTATTAGCCAAAAACATTCAGTACTTC. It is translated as CASSKWAGGLLLAKNIQYF.

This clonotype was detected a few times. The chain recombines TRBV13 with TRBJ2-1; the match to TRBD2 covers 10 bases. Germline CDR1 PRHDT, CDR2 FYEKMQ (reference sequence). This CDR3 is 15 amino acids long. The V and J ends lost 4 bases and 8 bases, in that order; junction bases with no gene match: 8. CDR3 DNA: TGTGCCAGCAGCTCCATAGCGGGAGGAGACGATGAGCAGTTCTTC. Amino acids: CASSSIAGGDDEQFF.

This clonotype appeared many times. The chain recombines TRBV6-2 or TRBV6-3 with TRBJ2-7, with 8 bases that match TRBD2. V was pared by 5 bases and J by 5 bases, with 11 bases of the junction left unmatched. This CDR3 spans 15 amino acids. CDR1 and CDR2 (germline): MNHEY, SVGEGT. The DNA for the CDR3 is TGTGCCAGCAGTCGGATAAGCGGGAGTGTAAACGAGCAGTACTTC. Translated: CASSRISGSVNEQYF.

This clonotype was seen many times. The CDR3 reads CASSLVRTMNTDTQYF. The CDR3 DNA follows: TGTGCCAGCAGCTTAGTCCGAACAATGAACACAGATACGCAGTATTTT. The V and J genes are TRBV7-2 and TRBJ2-3; D is undetermined. In germline, CDR1 is SGHTA, CDR2 FQGNSA. CDR3 length: 16 amino acids. The V end was cut by 1 base, the J end by 2 bases, with 13 bases between.

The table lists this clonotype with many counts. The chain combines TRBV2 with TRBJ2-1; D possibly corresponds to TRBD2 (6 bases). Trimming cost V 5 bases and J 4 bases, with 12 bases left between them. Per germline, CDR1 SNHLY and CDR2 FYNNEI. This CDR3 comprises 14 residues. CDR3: CASSSGLRYNEQFF. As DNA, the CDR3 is TGTGCCAGCAGTAGCGGGTTAAGGTACAATGAGCAGTTCTTC.

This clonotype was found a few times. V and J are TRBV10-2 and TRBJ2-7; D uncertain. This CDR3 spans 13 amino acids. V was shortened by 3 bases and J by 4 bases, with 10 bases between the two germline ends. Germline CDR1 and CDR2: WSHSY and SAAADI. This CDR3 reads CASSEQIGYEQYF. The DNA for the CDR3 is TGCGCCAGCAGTGAACAGATCGGGTACGAGCAGTACTTC.